Described below is a single TCR beta chain sequence and its context. Its antigen is not identified. The CDR3 runs 14 residues. V was cut by 5 bases and J by 4 bases, with 14 bases left in between. Per the germline V gene, CDR1 is SGHAT and CDR2 is FQDESV (reference sequence). The PCR was carried out with 60 Vbeta primers and 13 Jbeta primers. Only in-frame clones appear in the TCRdb table, and some are missing; sequencing was by immunoSEQ multiplex PCR. The sample records 150,000 to 180,000 clones, about three quarters being singletons. This entry is derived from a study of cytomegalovirus exposure and HLA in healthy donors. Study results and caveats: Presence/absence analyses supposed approximately even sequencing depth among donors. The only immune exposure information that was available was CMV serostatus.

The chain joins TRBV11-1 to TRBJ1-1, with D possibly being TRBD1 (5 bases). Sequenced material: PBMCs. The receptor was derived from a woman between 40 and 50 years old in good health and CMV-seronegative. The CDR3 is CASSVQGGATEAFF. The CDR3, as DNA: TGTGCCAGCAGCGTTCAGGGTGGTGCCACTGAAGCTTTCTTT.